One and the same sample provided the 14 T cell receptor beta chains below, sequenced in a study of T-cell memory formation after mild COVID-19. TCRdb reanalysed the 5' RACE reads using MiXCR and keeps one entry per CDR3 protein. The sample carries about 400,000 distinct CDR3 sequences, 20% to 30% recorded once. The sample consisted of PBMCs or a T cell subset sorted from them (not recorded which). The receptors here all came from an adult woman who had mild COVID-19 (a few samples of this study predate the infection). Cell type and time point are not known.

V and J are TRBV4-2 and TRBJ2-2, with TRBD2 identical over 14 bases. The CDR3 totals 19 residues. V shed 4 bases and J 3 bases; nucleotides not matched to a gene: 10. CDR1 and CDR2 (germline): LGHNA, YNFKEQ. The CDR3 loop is CASSPETSGGALHTGELFF. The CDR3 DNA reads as TGTGCCAGCAGCCCCGAGACTAGCGGGGGGGCTCTTCACACCGGGGAGCTGTTTTTT.

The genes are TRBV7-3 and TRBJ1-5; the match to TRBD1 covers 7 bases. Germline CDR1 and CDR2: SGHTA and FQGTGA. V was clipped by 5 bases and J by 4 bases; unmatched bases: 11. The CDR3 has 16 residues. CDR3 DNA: TGTGCCAGCAGCCCGAGTACAGGGGCCTGGAATCAGCCCCAGCATTTT. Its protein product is CASSPSTGAWNQPQHF.

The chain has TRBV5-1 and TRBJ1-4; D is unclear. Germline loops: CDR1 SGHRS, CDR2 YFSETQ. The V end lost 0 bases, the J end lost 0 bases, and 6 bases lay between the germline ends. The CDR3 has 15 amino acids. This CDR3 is CASSLESSTNEKLFF. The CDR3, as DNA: TGCGCCAGCAGCTTGGAGAGCTCAACTAATGAAAAACTGTTTTTT. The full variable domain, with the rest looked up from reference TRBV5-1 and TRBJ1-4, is KAGVTQTPRYLIKTRGQQVTLSCSPISGHRSVSWYQQTPGQGLQFLFEYFSETQRNKGNFPGRFSGRQFSNSRSEMNVSTLELGDSALYLCASSLESSTNEKLFFGSGTQLSVL.

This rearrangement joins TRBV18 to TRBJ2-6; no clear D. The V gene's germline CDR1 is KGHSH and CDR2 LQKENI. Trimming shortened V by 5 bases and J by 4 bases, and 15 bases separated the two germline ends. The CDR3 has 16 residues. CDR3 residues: CASSADTPRGANVLTF. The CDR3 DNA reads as TGTGCCAGCTCAGCAGACACCCCCAGGGGGGCCAACGTCCTGACTTTC.

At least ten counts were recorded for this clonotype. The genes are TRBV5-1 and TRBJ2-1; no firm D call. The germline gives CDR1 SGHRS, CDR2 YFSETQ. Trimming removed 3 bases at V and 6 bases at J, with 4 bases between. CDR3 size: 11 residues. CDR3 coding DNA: TGCGCCAGCAGCTCTGCCAATGAGCAGTTCTTC. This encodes CASSSANEQFF.

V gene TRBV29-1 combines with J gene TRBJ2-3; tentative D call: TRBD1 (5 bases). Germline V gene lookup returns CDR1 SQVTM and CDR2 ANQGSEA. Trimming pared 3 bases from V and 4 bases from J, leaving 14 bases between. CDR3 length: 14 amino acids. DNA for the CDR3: TGCAGCGTTGATCGGGCACCCAGGGCAGATACGCAGTATTTT. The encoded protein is CSVDRAPRADTQYF.

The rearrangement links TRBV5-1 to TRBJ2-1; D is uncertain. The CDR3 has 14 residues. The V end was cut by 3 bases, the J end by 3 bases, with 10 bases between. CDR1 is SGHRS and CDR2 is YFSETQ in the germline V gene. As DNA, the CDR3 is TGCGCCAGCAGCTCAAGGGCCATCTACAATGAGCAGTTCTTC. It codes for CASSSRAIYNEQFF.

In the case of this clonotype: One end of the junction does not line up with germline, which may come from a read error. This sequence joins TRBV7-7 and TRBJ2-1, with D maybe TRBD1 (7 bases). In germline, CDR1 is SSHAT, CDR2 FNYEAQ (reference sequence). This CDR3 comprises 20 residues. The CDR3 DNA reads TGTGCTAGCAGCTTACACCAGGGGGGTAGGAGAGATAGCTCCTACAATGAGCAGTTCTTC. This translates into CASSLHQGGRRDSSYNEQFF.

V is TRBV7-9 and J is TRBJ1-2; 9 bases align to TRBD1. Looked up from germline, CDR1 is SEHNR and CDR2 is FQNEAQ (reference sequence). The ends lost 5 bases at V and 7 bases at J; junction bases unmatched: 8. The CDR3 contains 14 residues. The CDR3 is CASSSGTGTIGYTF. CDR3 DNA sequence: TGTGCCAGCAGCAGCGGGACAGGGACAATTGGCTACACCTTC.

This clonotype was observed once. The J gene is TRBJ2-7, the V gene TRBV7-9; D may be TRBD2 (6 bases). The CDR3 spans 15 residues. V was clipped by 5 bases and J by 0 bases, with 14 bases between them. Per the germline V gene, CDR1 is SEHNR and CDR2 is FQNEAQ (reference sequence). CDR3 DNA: TGTGCCAGCAGCACGGGAGTGGGCAGCTCCTACGAGCAGTACTTC. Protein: CASSTGVGSSYEQYF.

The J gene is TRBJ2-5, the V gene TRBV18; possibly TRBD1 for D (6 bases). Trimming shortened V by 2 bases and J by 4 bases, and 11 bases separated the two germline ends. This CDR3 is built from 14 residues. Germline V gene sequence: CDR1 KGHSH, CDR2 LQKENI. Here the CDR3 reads CASSPAGVSETQYF. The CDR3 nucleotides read TGTGCCAGCTCACCAGCAGGGGTATCAGAGACCCAGTACTTC. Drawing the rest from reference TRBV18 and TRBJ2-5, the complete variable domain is NAGVMQNPRHLVRRRGQEARLRCSPMKGHSHVYWYRQLPEEGLKFMVYLQKENIIDESGMPKERFSAEFPKEGPSILRIQQVVRGDSAAYFCASSPAGVSETQYFGPGTRLLVL.

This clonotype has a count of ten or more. CDR3 sequence: CASSFPGEQYF. CDR3 nucleotides: TGTGCCAGCAGTTTTCCCGGCGAGCAGTACTTC. The rearrangement joins TRBV6-2 or TRBV6-3 to TRBJ2-7; D gene uncertain. Trimming removed 4 bases from V and 6 bases from J, with 7 bases in between. This CDR3 spans 11 amino acids. CDR1 and CDR2 (germline): MNHEY, SVGEGT.

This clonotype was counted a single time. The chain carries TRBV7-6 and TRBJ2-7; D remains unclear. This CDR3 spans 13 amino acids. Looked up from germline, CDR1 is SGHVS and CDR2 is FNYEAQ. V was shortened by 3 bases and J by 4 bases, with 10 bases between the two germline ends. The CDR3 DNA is TGTGCCAGCAGCTTCGGCGTTATTTACGAGCAGTACTTC. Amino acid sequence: CASSFGVIYEQYF.

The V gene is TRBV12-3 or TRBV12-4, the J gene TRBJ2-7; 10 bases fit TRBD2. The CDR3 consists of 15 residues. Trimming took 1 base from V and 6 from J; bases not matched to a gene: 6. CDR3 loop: CASSLESGRAREQYF. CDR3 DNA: TGTGCCAGCAGTTTAGAGAGCGGGAGGGCCCGCGAGCAGTACTTC.